A selection of T cell receptor beta chains follows, all from one sample in a study of T-cell reconstitution after alpha-beta-depleted transplantation in children. One entry per CDR3 protein results from TCRdb running MiXCR on the PCR reads. The data contain about 360,000 distinct CDR3 sequences, about an eighth of them seen just once; the ten biggest clones take up 3.5% to 4.5%. Sequenced material: PBMCs, taken from the stem cell graft. The receptors stem from a human donor who donated a stem cell graft to a child with Fanconi anemia. Both conserved end residues are part of each CDR3. The order of the fields is D gene, V gene, J gene, clone size, CDR3 protein, CDR3 DNA. The D gene is left open where the match is weak. Clone size is stated in some rows and not others, as once, few, many or a class when expanded.

NA	TRBV5-4	TRBJ2-1	few	CASSLRPGARGNEQFF	TGTGCCAGCAGCTTGAGACCAGGGGCGCGGGGGAATGAGCAGTTCTTC
NA	TRBV7-2	TRBJ1-6	many	CASSPGAPPGSPLHF	TGTGCCAGCAGCCCCGGGGCTCCCCCAGGGTCACCCCTCCACTTT
NA	TRBV6-5	TRBJ2-7	NA	CASSYSNEDEQYF	TGTGCCAGCAGTTACTCGAACGAAGACGAGCAGTACTTC
TRBD1	TRBV29-1	TRBJ1-2	NA	CSVEGTAYGYTF	TGCAGCGTTGAGGGGACAGCCTATGGCTACACCTTC
TRBD2	TRBV7-2	TRBJ2-1	NA	CASSLASGTTDNEQFF	TGTGCCAGCAGCTTAGCTTCCGGGACTACCGACAATGAGCAGTTCTTC
NA	TRBV15	TRBJ1-4	NA	CATSRERTVNEKLFF	TGTGCCACCAGCAGAGAAAGGACAGTCAATGAAAAACTGTTTTTT
TRBD2	TRBV28	TRBJ2-1	many	CASSPQIAGESTGQFF	TGTGCCAGCAGTCCACAGATAGCGGGGGAGAGTACTGGGCAGTTCTTC
NA	TRBV2	TRBJ1-2	few	CASRGDGYGYTF	TGTGCCAGCAGGGGAGACGGCTATGGCTACACCTTC
TRBD1	TRBV4-3	TRBJ2-7	NA	CASSQDSTGDTYEQYF	TGCGCCAGCAGCCAAGACTCCACAGGGGACACCTACGAGCAGTACTTC
TRBD2	TRBV29-1	TRBJ2-5	NA	CSVGLAGRQETQYF	TGCAGCGTTGGACTAGCGGGGCGCCAAGAGACCCAGTACTTC
NA	TRBV6-2/TRBV6-3	TRBJ2-5	many	CASSYGVGETQYF	TGTGCCAGCAGTTACGGGGTTGGGGAGACCCAGTACTTC
NA	TRBV2	TRBJ1-2	NA	CASRRGQGGIGYTF	TGTGCCAGCAGAAGGGGTCAGGGAGGTATTGGCTACACCTTC
NA	TRBV4-3	TRBJ1-1	NA	CASSQEQGWTTEAFF	TGCGCCAGCAGCCAAGAGCAGGGATGGACCACTGAAGCTTTCTTT
NA	TRBV6-5	TRBJ1-4	few	CASSYGQQNEKLFF	TGTGCCAGCAGTTACGGGCAGCAAAATGAAAAACTGTTTTTT
NA	TRBV7-2	TRBJ1-2	many	CASGVRGYTF	TGTGCCAGCGGGGTCCGTGGCTACACCTTC
NA	TRBV28	TRBJ2-5	many	CASSSYSRLTYQETQYF	TGTGCCAGCAGTTCCTACTCCAGGCTTACGTACCAAGAGACCCAGTACTTC
NA	TRBV9	TRBJ2-3	many	CASQYPQSADTQYF	TGTGCCAGTCAGTACCCTCAATCGGCAGATACGCAGTATTTT
TRBD2	TRBV20-1	TRBJ2-3	many	CSAIPGTSGTDTQYF	TGCAGTGCTATTCCCGGGACTAGCGGGACAGATACGCAGTATTTT
TRBD2	TRBV7-2	TRBJ2-7	many	CASSLASGGEYEQYF	TGTGCCAGCAGCTTAGCTAGCGGGGGAGAATACGAGCAGTACTTC
NA	TRBV3-1	TRBJ2-1	many	CASSQMAGANEQFF	TGTGCCAGCAGCCAGATGGCGGGGGCGAATGAGCAGTTCTTC
TRBD1	TRBV3-1	TRBJ2-6	NA	CTSSLWTGGSSGANVLTF	TGTACCAGCAGTTTATGGACAGGCGGTAGTTCTGGGGCCAACGTCCTGACTTTC
TRBD2	TRBV15	TRBJ2-1	NA	CATSREPAGGNNEQFF	TGTGCCACCAGCAGAGAGCCAGCGGGGGGAAACAATGAGCAGTTCTTC
NA	TRBV5-5	TRBJ1-1	many	CASSYREMNTEAFF	TGTGCCAGCAGTTACCGGGAAATGAACACTGAAGCTTTCTTT